The 16 T cell receptor beta chains below were found in one sample sequenced in a study of blood T cell repertoires in COVID-19. Profiling relied on immunoSEQ multiplex PCR, and the TCRdb table lists in-frame clones only, not all of them. Here the sample spans some 260,000 clones, around 85% being singletons. Sample: peripheral blood. The source of these receptors is a woman between 40 and 50 years old with active or convalescent COVID-19.

The chain combines TRBV27 with TRBJ2-5; TRBD2 agrees at 8 bases. Germline V lookup: CDR1 MNHEY, CDR2 SMNVEV (reference sequence). The ends lost 5 bases at V and 1 base at J; junction bases unmatched: 9. The CDR3 extends over 16 amino acids. CDR3 DNA sequence: TGTGCCAGCAGTCCCGAGCGCGGGGGGCCCCAAGAGACCCAGTACTTC. It codes for CASSPERGGPQETQYF.

The gene calls are TRBV3-1 (or the pseudogene TRBV3-2) and TRBJ2-3; no reliable D call. The germline CDR1 and CDR2 sequences are LGHDT and YNNKEL (reference sequence). This CDR3 spans 15 amino acids. Trimming removed 0 bases from V and 0 bases from J, with 7 bases in between. CDR3 sequence (DNA): TGTGCCAGCAGCCAAGATGGAGTTAGCACAGATACGCAGTATTTT. This codes for CASSQDGVSTDTQYF.

This rearrangement joins TRBV15 to TRBJ1-3, with D unclear. V lost 0 bases to trimming and J lost 4 bases, with 10 bases between them. The CDR3 is 15 residues long. CDR1 is LNHNV, CDR2 YYDKDF, per germline (reference sequence). The CDR3 loop reads CATSREGKAGNTIYF. The CDR3 DNA sequence: TGTGCCACCAGCAGAGAAGGTAAAGCGGGAAACACCATATATTTT.

This chain joins TRBV12-5 and TRBJ2-2, with D possibly matching TRBD1 (6 bases). The V end was cut by 0 bases, the J end by 4 bases, with 15 bases between. The CDR3 has 17 amino acids. Germline assignment: CDR1 LGHNT and CDR2 FRNRAP. In nucleotides, the CDR3 is TGTGCTAGTGGTTTGGTACAAGGGGCAGGGGTCACCGGGGAGCTGTTTTTT. Its protein is CASGLVQGAGVTGELFF.

This chain connects TRBV9 to TRBJ2-4, with D perhaps TRBD2 (5 bases). The germline gives CDR1 SGDLS, CDR2 YYNGEE. The CDR3 contains 13 residues. The V gene lost 3 bases and the J gene lost 5 bases, with 9 bases spanning the gap. For the CDR3, the DNA is TGTGCCAGCAGCGCGGGGTACGAAAACATTCAGTACTTC. Translating it yields CASSAGYENIQYF.

The chain couples TRBV2 to TRBJ2-7; TRBD2 matches 8 bases. This CDR3 has 16 amino acids. V was clipped by 6 bases and J by 5 bases; unmatched bases: 15. Looked up from germline, CDR1 is SNHLY and CDR2 is FYNNEI. CDR3 loop: CASSPSRGGMKDEQYF. As DNA, the CDR3 is TGTGCCAGCAGCCCGAGTCGGGGGGGCATGAAGGACGAGCAGTACTTC. Supplemented by reference TRBV2 and TRBJ2-7, the full variable domain reads EPEVTQTPSHQVTQMGQEVILRCVPISNHLYFYWYRQILGQKVEFLVSFYNNEISEKSEIFDDQFSVERPDGSNFTLKIRSTKLEDSAMYFCASSPSRGGMKDEQYFGPGTRLTVT.

This sequence joins TRBV6-5 and TRBJ1-6, with TRBD1 as a possible D gene (5 bases). Germline loops: CDR1 MNHEY, CDR2 SVGAGI. This CDR3 is built from 14 residues. Trimming removed 7 bases at V and 7 bases at J, with 14 bases between. CDR3 nucleotide sequence: TGTGCCAGCACCCCAATACGGGGGAATTCACCCCTCCACTTT. It translates to CASTPIRGNSPLHF.

CDR3 sequence (DNA): TGTGCTAGTGGTTTGGGTGCTCAGGGTTCGCTGGCTACGCAGTATTTT. Residues: CASGLGAQGSLATQYF. This chain connects TRBV12-5 to TRBJ2-3, with D possibly TRBD1 on 5 matching bases. This CDR3 contains 16 residues. Germline V gene lookup returns CDR1 LGHNT and CDR2 FRNRAP. V was trimmed by 1 base and J by 8 bases, leaving 19 bases between them.

The genes are TRBV7-3 and TRBJ2-2; perhaps TRBD2 as D (6 bases). Germline CDR1 is SGHTA and CDR2 is FQGTGA. With 5 bases removed from V and 3 bases from J, the gap between germline ends came to 19 bases. CDR3 length: 17 amino acids. CDR3 in amino acids: CASSVGPSGVYTGELFF. The CDR3 coding sequence is TGTGCCAGCAGCGTGGGACCTTCGGGGGTTTACACCGGGGAGCTGTTTTTT.

This rearrangement joins TRBV5-6 to TRBJ1-3, with TRBD1 as a possible D gene (5 bases). The germline V gene encodes CDR1 SGHDT and CDR2 YYEEEE. The CDR3 has 15 residues. Trimming left V 7 bases short and J 4 bases short, with 18 bases between. The CDR3 spells CASFWGQGAGNTIYF. The DNA for the CDR3 is TGTGCCAGCTTTTGGGGCCAGGGTGCCGGAAACACCATATATTTT.

This chain connects TRBV6-6 to TRBJ1-5, with D hard to call. Germline-derived CDR1 and CDR2 are MNHNY and SVGAGI (reference sequence). V was shortened by 5 bases and J by 5 bases, with 10 bases between the two germline ends. The CDR3 is 13 residues long. The DNA for the CDR3 is TGTGCCAGCAGTAAGGTGGAGGATCAGCCCCAGCATTTT. Residues: CASSKVEDQPQHF.

CDR3: CASSRGGSYNEQFF. Written as DNA, the CDR3 is TGTGCCTCCAGCCGGGGGGGCTCCTACAATGAGCAGTTCTTC. This chain links TRBV27 with TRBJ2-1; 8 bases agree with TRBD2. This CDR3 has 14 amino acids. V was clipped by 11 bases and J by 0 bases; unmatched bases: 6. Per the germline V gene, CDR1 is MNHEY and CDR2 is SMNVEV (reference sequence).

This chain joins TRBV19 and TRBJ1-5; tentatively, D is TRBD1 (6 bases). Germline CDR1 reads LNHDA; CDR2 reads SQIVND (reference sequence). This CDR3 has 13 amino acids. The germline V and J ends were trimmed by 3 bases and 4 bases, with 7 bases remaining between them. Written as DNA, the CDR3 is TGTGCCAGTAGTATCACAGGGAATCAGCCCCAGCATTTT. It specifies CASSITGNQPQHF. Full variable domain (rest looked up from reference TRBV19 and TRBJ1-5): DGGITQSPKYLFRKEGQNVTLSCEQNLNHDAMYWYRQDPGQGLRLIYYSQIVNDFQKGDIAEGYSVSREKKESFPLTVTSAQKNPTAFYLCASSITGNQPQHFGDGTRLSIL.

The V gene is TRBV10-3, the J gene TRBJ2-3, with D possibly being TRBD2 (6 bases). The CDR3 length is 16 residues. The germline V gene has CDR1 ENHRY and CDR2 SYGVKD. V lost 4 bases and J 2 bases, leaving 16 bases between the germline ends. The CDR3 DNA reads as TGTGCCATCAGTGGGAGCCGGGGGAGGTCCACAGATACGCAGTATTTT. This sequence encodes CAISGSRGRSTDTQYF.

CDR3 nucleotides: TGTGCCAGCAGCCCTGGGGGGGCCCTCCACTTT. This gives the protein CASSPGGALHF. This rearrangement joins TRBV3-1 (or the pseudogene TRBV3-2) to TRBJ1-6, with D perhaps matching TRBD1 (5 bases). This CDR3 comprises 11 residues. Germline V gene lookup returns CDR1 LGHDT and CDR2 YNNKEL (reference sequence). V lost 4 bases and J 14 bases, leaving 9 bases between the germline ends.

The table lists this clone with a few counts. The V gene is TRBV29-1, the J gene TRBJ1-2; no reliable D call. Trimming cost V 6 bases and J 5 bases, with 13 bases left between them. The germline V gene has CDR1 SQVTM and CDR2 ANQGSEA. CDR3 length: 12 residues. The CDR3 region has the DNA TGCAGCGTGTCGCAGACTACTTATGGCTACACCTTC. Residues: CSVSQTTYGYTF. The full variable domain, with the rest looked up from reference TRBV29-1 and TRBJ1-2, is SAVISQKPSRDICQRGTSLTIQCQVDSQVTMMFWYRQQPGQSLTLIATANQGSEATYESGFVIDKFPISRPNLTFSTLTVSNMSPEDSSIYLCSVSQTTYGYTFGSGTRLTVV.